This TCR beta chain was retrieved from a study of breast tumors, draining lymph nodes, adjacent tissues. CDR3 length equals 16 residues. V gave up 1 base and J gave up 1 base, with 13 bases separating them. CDR1 and CDR2 (germline): LGHNT, FRNRAP. TCRdb reprocessed the multiplex PCR reads via MiXCR and lists one record per CDR3 protein. The profile shows about 7,600 distinct CDR3 sequences, around three quarters of them singletons. The sequence came from a female donor with breast cancer. Some clones in this sample may be carry-over from other donors' samples. The material sequenced was tumor-adjacent breast tissue. The rearrangement uses TRBV12-5 and TRBJ2-5; D might be TRBD2 (6 bases). The CDR3 DNA is TGTGCTAGTGGTTTGGGAACCGGGGGACTCCAAGAGACCCAGTACTTC. Its translation: CASGLGTGGLQETQYF.